This T cell receptor beta chain came from a study of cytomegalovirus exposure and HLA in healthy donors. Study information: HLA-typed donors were the source of around 87 million unique TCRs, which an early data release held. Study-wide results and caveats: Across donors, most TCRs were seen rarely, yet some public ones were widespread. A later analysis revealed that TCR association rates differed between HLA loci, peaking at DRB1 and bottoming out at HLA-C.

PCR employed 60 Vbeta and 13 Jbeta primers. Method: immunoSEQ multiplex PCR; TCRdb's copy keeps in-frame clones and lacks some. Seen here are 150,000 to 200,000 clones, approximately 80% observed once, and the top ten hold approximately 1.6%. Concerning this clone: Its specificity is unknown.

J lost 2 bases, V lost 5 bases, and 9 bases had no gene match. This CDR3 spans 17 amino acids. The V gene's germline CDR1 is SEHNR and CDR2 FQNEAQ (reference sequence). This clonotype originated in a woman aged 25-40 years in good health and CMV-seronegative. The sequencing sample was made of PBMCs. The chain employs TRBV7-9 and TRBJ2-7, with 13 bases aligning to TRBD2. The CDR3 protein is CASSRGLAGRVAYEQYF. The CDR3 nucleotides are TGTGCCAGCAGCCGGGGACTAGCGGGAAGAGTCGCCTACGAGCAGTACTTC.